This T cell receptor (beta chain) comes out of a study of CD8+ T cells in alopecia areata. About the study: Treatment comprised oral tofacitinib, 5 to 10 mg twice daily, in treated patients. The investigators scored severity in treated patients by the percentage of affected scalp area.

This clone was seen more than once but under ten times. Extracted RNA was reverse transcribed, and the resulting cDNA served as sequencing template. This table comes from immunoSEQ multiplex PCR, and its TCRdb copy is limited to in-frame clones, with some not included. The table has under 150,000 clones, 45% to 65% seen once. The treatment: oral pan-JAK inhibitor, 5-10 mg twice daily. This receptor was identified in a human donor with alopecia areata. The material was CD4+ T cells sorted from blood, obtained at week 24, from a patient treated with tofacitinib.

The CDR3 nucleotides are TGTGCCAGCATCACACAGGGGTCCGGCGGCTACACCTTC. It specifies CASITQGSGGYTF. This chain uses TRBV6-5 with TRBJ1-2; TRBD1 matches 7 bases. Germline V CDR1 and CDR2: MNHEY, SVGAGI. The CDR3 has 13 amino acids. V was clipped by 7 bases and J by 8 bases; unmatched bases: 10.